These T cell receptor beta chains were read from a single sample in a study of immune cell composition in non-small cell lung cancer. The protocol was immunoSEQ multiplex PCR, while the TCRdb copy is restricted to in-frame clones and leaves out a portion. The table has about 2,300 clones, 82% seen once. Source material: lung tumor tissue. The source of these receptors is a human donor with non-small cell lung cancer. Each CDR3 is given with its conserved first and last residue. Each record gives: V gene, clone size, D gene, J gene, CDR3 protein, CDR3 DNA. A D gene is named only where the DNA matches it firmly. Where a row states a size, it is once, few, many or the class of an expanded clone; other rows omit it.

TRBV5-1	NA	NA	TRBJ1-2	CASSLPLGDGYTF	TGCGCCAGCAGCCTCCCATTAGGAGATGGCTACACCTTC
TRBV28	NA	NA	TRBJ1-2	CASSSRGYGYTF	TGTGCCAGCAGTTCAAGGGGCTATGGCTACACCTTC
TRBV6-6	NA	NA	TRBJ2-3	CASSPDRDTQYF	TGTGCCAGCAGTCCTGACAGGGATACGCAGTATTTT
TRBV6-1	few	NA	TRBJ1-3	CASSEYFTGFSGNTIYF	TGTGCCAGCAGTGAATATTTTACAGGGTTCTCTGGAAACACCATATATTTT
TRBV4-2	NA	NA	TRBJ1-4	CASSQTEKLFF	TGTGCCAGCAGCCAAACAGAAAAACTGTTTTTT
TRBV9	few	NA	TRBJ1-6	CASSPRQKVSPLHF	TGTGCCAGCAGCCCAAGACAAAAGGTCTCACCCCTCCACTTT
TRBV28	few	NA	TRBJ2-6	CASSWGLGANVLTF	TGTGCCAGCAGTTGGGGGCTAGGGGCCAACGTCCTGACTTTC
TRBV7-9	NA	NA	TRBJ1-4	CASSLPGVEEKLFF	TGTGCCAGCAGCTTGCCAGGGGTTGAGGAAAAACTGTTTTTT
TRBV27	NA	TRBD1	TRBJ2-6	CASSAGGGPGANVLTF	TGTGCCAGCAGTGCAGGGGGTGGCCCTGGGGCCAACGTCCTGACTTTC
TRBV14	NA	TRBD2	TRBJ2-5	CASSETSGRETQYF	TGTGCCAGCAGCGAAACTAGCGGGAGAGAGACCCAGTACTTC
TRBV5-1	NA	NA	TRBJ2-1	CASSLAGRPGDEQFF	TGCGCCAGCAGCTTGGCAGGTCGGCCCGGGGATGAGCAGTTCTTC
TRBV9	NA	TRBD2	TRBJ2-1	CASSVAAGGLEQFF	TGTGCCAGCAGCGTAGCAGCGGGGGGGTTAGAGCAGTTCTTC
TRBV7-2	NA	NA	TRBJ2-3	CASSLMFASAVTQYF	TGTGCCAGCAGCTTAATGTTTGCCAGCGCGGTAACGCAGTATTTT
TRBV7-8	NA	NA	TRBJ1-1	CASSLGGSNTEAFF	TGTGCCAGCAGCTTGGGGGGATCGAACACTGAAGCTTTCTTT
TRBV27	NA	NA	TRBJ2-1	CASKRFGDNNEQFF	TGTGCCAGTAAACGGTTCGGGGACAACAATGAGCAGTTCTTC
TRBV11-2	few	NA	TRBJ1-2	CASSLGDTFYGYTF	TGTGCCAGCAGCTTAGGGGACACGTTCTATGGCTACACCTTC
TRBV18	once	NA	TRBJ2-1	CASSRERGVPSYNEQFF	TGTGCCAGCTCACGGGAGCGAGGAGTTCCCTCCTACAATGAGCAGTTCTTC
TRBV7-9	NA	TRBD1	TRBJ1-1	CASSSGQGIEAFF	TGTGCCAGCAGCTCAGGACAGGGGATTGAAGCTTTCTTT
TRBV2	NA	NA	TRBJ2-7	CASSGGLSGEQYF	TGTGCCAGCAGCGGGGGGCTCTCCGGCGAGCAGTACTTC
TRBV7-8	NA	TRBD2	TRBJ2-2	CASSLRISGRANTGELFF	TGTGCCAGCAGCTTACGGATTAGCGGGAGAGCCAACACCGGGGAGCTGTTTTTT
TRBV5-1	NA	TRBD1	TRBJ2-7	CASSPTQGARYEQYF	TGCGCCAGCAGCCCTACACAGGGGGCGAGGTACGAGCAGTACTTC
TRBV5-1	NA	TRBD2	TRBJ2-5	CASRAGGPQGETQYF	TGCGCCAGCCGAGCGGGGGGGCCCCAGGGAGAGACCCAGTACTTC